This TCR beta chain was identified during a study of cytomegalovirus exposure and HLA in healthy donors. Regarding the study as a whole: A later analysis found first-cohort TCR clusters tended to co-occur in the approximately 120 validation repertoires. Reported results showed that the classifier diagnosed cytomegalovirus status with high specificity and sensitivity. Most TCRs appeared rarely, but some public TCRs recurred in many donors.

CDR1 is SGHRS, CDR2 YFSETQ, per germline. This CDR3 has 15 amino acids. The V gene lost 0 bases and the J gene lost 6 bases, with 14 bases spanning the gap. Concerning this clone itself: Antigen specificity is unknown.

TCRdb's copy holds only in-frame clones and misses some; the assay was immunoSEQ multiplex PCR. The sample has nearly 80,000 clones, roughly 93% seen once. This clonotype was obtained from a woman aged 30 to 39 in good health and CMV-seronegative. The chain links TRBV5-1 to TRBJ2-3; D might be TRBD2 (6 bases). The material sequenced was PBMCs. In DNA form, the CDR3 reads TGCGCCAGCAGCTTGGTGGCTCGGGAGCATGATACGCAGTATTTT. It is translated as CASSLVAREHDTQYF.